This T cell receptor (beta chain) was sequenced in a study of T cell clonotyping in hematopoietic cell transplantation. Study-level findings and limits: Recipient TCR diversity dropped after transplant; expanded clonotypes rose from day 30 to 180.

J lost 6 bases, V lost 2 bases, and 8 bases had no gene match. This CDR3 region has 15 residues. CDR1 is SGHRS, CDR2 YFSETQ, per germline. Time point given: recipient sample about 28 days before transplant, after cytoreduction. Comment on this clone: As yet, its antigen is unknown.

Libraries were prepared by immunoSEQ multiplex PCR; TCRdb keeps only in-frame clonotypes and omits some of them. The repertoire holds approximately 26,000 clones, 84% seen once, with nearly 25% in the top ten. The specimen was peripheral blood mononuclear cells, collected before stem cell transplant. This receptor was taken from a woman aged 60-75 years with acute myeloid leukemia. Some clones in this sample may be carry-over from other donors' samples. V gene TRBV5-1 combines with J gene TRBJ2-4; 7 positions agree with TRBD2. The CDR3 nucleotides read TGCGCCAGCAGCTTAGAAGGACTAGTCCCAAACATTCAGTACTTC. Translating it yields CASSLEGLVPNIQYF.